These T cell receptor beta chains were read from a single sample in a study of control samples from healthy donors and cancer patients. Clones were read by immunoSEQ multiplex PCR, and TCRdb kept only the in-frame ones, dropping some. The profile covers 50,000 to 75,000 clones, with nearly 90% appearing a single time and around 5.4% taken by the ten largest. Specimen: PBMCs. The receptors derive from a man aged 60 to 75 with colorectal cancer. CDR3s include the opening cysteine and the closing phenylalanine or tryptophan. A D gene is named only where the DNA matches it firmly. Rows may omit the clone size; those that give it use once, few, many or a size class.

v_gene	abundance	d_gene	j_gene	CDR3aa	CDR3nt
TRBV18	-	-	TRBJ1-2	CASSPGTPKGYGYTF	TGTGCCAGCTCACCAGGGACACCGAAGGGCTATGGCTACACCTTC
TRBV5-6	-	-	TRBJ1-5	CASSGREGNQPQHF	TGTGCCAGCAGCGGCCGGGAGGGCAATCAGCCCCAGCATTTT
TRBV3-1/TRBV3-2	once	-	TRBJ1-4	CASSQYIGEKLFF	TGTGCCAGCAGCCAATACATCGGAGAAAAACTGTTTTTT
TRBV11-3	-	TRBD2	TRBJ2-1	CASSPALSGGAGNEQFF	TGTGCCAGCAGCCCCGCCCTGAGCGGGGGGGCCGGCAATGAGCAGTTCTTC
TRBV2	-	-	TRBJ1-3	CASSLDSLGNTIYF	TGTGCCAGCAGTCTGGACAGCCTTGGAAACACCATATATTTT
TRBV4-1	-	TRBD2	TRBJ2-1	CASRRTSGAYNEQFF	TGCGCCAGCCGCCGGACTAGCGGGGCGTACAATGAGCAGTTCTTC
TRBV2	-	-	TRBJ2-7	CASGAYEQYF	TGTGCCAGCGGCGCCTACGAGCAGTACTTC
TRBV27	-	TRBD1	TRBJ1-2	CASGHGQGWDGYTF	TGTGCCAGCGGGCATGGACAGGGCTGGGATGGCTACACCTTC
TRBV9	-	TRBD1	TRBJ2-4	CASSLGQGARLIQYF	TGTGCCAGCAGCCTGGGACAGGGGGCTAGGCTTATTCAGTACTTC
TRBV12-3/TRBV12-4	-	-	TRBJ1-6	CASRQGRYSPLHF	TGTGCCAGCAGACAGGGTCGGTATTCACCCCTCCACTTT
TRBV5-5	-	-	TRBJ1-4	CASSLLSGRGEKLFF	TGTGCCAGCAGCTTGTTATCCGGGAGGGGTGAAAAACTGTTTTTT
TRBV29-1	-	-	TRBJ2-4	CSVASGTLAKNIQYF	TGCAGCGTTGCCTCGGGCACCCTTGCCAAAAACATTCAGTACTTC
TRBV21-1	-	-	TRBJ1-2	CASWAGYTF	TGTGCCAGCTGGGCTGGCTACACCTTC
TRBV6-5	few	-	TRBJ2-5	CASRLLGGETQYF	TGTGCCAGTCGCCTACTGGGCGGGGAGACCCAGTACTTC